This T cell receptor (beta chain) derives from a study of CD8+ T cells in alopecia areata. Study information: Tofacitinib was taken orally by treated patients, and the dose was 5 to 10 mg twice daily.

cDNA reverse transcribed from extracted RNA served as the sequencing template. Measured with immunoSEQ multiplex PCR; TCRdb has only the in-frame clones, and not every one. The sample comprises about 98,000 clones, under 45% of which are singletons, and around 0.8% rests with the top ten. This clone was detected only a few times. The sequenced material came from CD4+ T cells sorted from blood. The TCR comes from a human donor with alopecia areata.

The CDR3 reads CASSKARTRINHDALCSNQPQHF. The DNA of the CDR3 is TGTGCCAGCAGCAAAGCAAGAACACGGATCAATCATGATGCACTGTGTAGCAATCAGCCCCAGCATTTT. The rearrangement joins TRBV21-1 to TRBJ1-5. TRBV21-1 is listed as a pseudogene. The CDR3 sequence is 23 residues long.